Shown below are 30 T cell receptor beta chains from a single sample sequenced in a study of blood T cells in healthy people across ages (dated by TCRdb to between 2015 and 2017). Libraries were made using 5' RACE. The sample was run on an Illumina HiSeq 2500. A second PCR of about 7 to 12 cycles was performed with a sample-barcoded 5' primer and a J-beta primer mix. The public reads were run again by TCRdb, first through fastp at Q25 and then through MiXCR, and only productive beta chains were kept. When rows share a CDR3 protein, they turn into one entry using the most common DNA and genes. For this sample the table gives around 1.5 million distinct CDR3 sequences, of which almost 35% were detected only once. About 11% of the sample lies in the top ten. What was sequenced was blood. These receptors all come from a woman between 25 and 40 years old in good health.

The sample holds a few counts of this clonotype. The J gene is TRBJ2-1, the V gene TRBV5-1; D is possibly TRBD1 (5 bases). The V gene's germline CDR1 is SGHRS and CDR2 YFSETQ. Trimming left V 0 bases short and J 10 bases short, with 11 bases between. The CDR3 contains 13 residues. The CDR3 loop reads CASSLAAGLEQFF. The DNA for the CDR3 is TGCGCCAGCAGCTTGGCCGCAGGGTTAGAGCAGTTCTTC.

The chain carries TRBV18 and TRBJ2-5; 9 bases are a match to TRBD2. CDR1 is KGHSH and CDR2 is LQKENI in the germline V gene. This CDR3 has 15 residues. V shed 6 bases and J 2 bases; nucleotides not matched to a gene: 7. CDR3 sequence: CASSRGLAPQETQYF. CDR3 DNA sequence: TGTGCCAGCTCCAGGGGACTAGCCCCTCAAGAGACCCAGTACTTC.

In this sample, this clonotype turned up a few times. The J gene is TRBJ2-6, the V gene TRBV18; the D is unclear. Germline loops: CDR1 KGHSH, CDR2 LQKENI. The ends were cut back, 0 bases at V and 0 bases at J, with 9 bases in the middle. The CDR3 covers 17 residues. For the CDR3, the DNA is TGTGCCAGCTCACCACCGTTCGGAAGCTCTGGGGCCAACGTCCTGACTTTC. Its translation is CASSPPFGSSGANVLTF.

The chain couples TRBV20-1 to TRBJ2-3; 10 positions match TRBD2. The CDR3 has 15 residues. V trimming: 5 bases; J trimming: 1 base; junction bases outside the gene matches: 6. Germline V gives CDR1 DFQATT, CDR2 SNEGSKA (reference sequence). CDR3 in DNA: TGCAGTGCTCGCTACCTAGCGGGAGGCACAGATACGCAGTATTTT. It codes for CSARYLAGGTDTQYF.

This rearrangement joins TRBV18 to TRBJ1-5; the D gene is possibly TRBD1 (6 bases). V gave up 4 bases and J gave up 4 bases, with 14 bases separating them. Germline V CDR1 and CDR2: KGHSH, LQKENI. CDR3 length: 15 amino acids. The CDR3 bases are TGTGCCAGCTCACGCTACAGGGAGGGGAATCAGCCCCAGCATTTT. This gives the protein CASSRYREGNQPQHF.

In its sample, this clonotype was seen a few times. This chain connects TRBV20-1 to TRBJ2-3, with TRBD2 identical over 10 bases. Losses at the gene ends were 6 bases for V and 4 bases for J; bases not matched to a gene: 10. The CDR3 extends over 15 amino acids. Germline loops: CDR1 DFQATT, CDR2 SNEGSKA (reference sequence). The CDR3 DNA follows: TGCAGTGCAATTCGACTAGCGGGCATGGCAGATACGCAGTATTTT. The encoded protein is CSAIRLAGMADTQYF.

This chain links TRBV6-2 or TRBV6-3 with TRBJ1-4, with 7 bases that match TRBD1. The CDR3 sequence is 14 residues long. The V and J ends lost 6 bases and 5 bases, in that order; junction bases with no gene match: 6. Per germline, CDR1 MNHEY and CDR2 SVGEGT. The CDR3 DNA reads TGTGCCAGCAGCCCGACAGGGAGGAATGAAAAACTGTTTTTT. Translation: CASSPTGRNEKLFF.

Ten or more counts support this clonotype. The rearrangement links TRBV20-1 to TRBJ2-6; D might be TRBD2 (6 bases). Germline lookup yields CDR1 DFQATT and CDR2 SNEGSKA (reference sequence). This CDR3 has 14 residues. V was trimmed by 1 base and J by 4 bases, leaving 8 bases between them. The CDR3 reads CSARVGRGANVLTF. CDR3 coding DNA: TGCAGTGCTAGAGTCGGGAGAGGGGCCAACGTCCTGACTTTC.

V usage is TRBV3-1 and J usage is TRBJ2-7; no clear D. Trimming took off 0 bases at V and 2 bases at J, with 11 bases between the two ends. Germline V lookup: CDR1 LGHDT, CDR2 YNNKEL (reference sequence). This CDR3 spans 15 amino acids. CDR3 amino acids: CASSQDVAPTYEQYF. In DNA form, the CDR3 reads TGTGCCAGCAGCCAAGATGTGGCTCCTACCTACGAGCAGTACTTC.

This chain uses TRBV21-1 with TRBJ1-4; the D call in the table, TRBD1, was not verified against the DNA. TRBV21-1 is reported as a pseudogene. The CDR3 sequence is 17 residues long. The CDR3 sequence: CASSKEIPETGCEKLFF. Here the CDR3 DNA reads TGTGCCAGCAGCAAAGAAATTCCCGAGACAGGTTGTGAAAAACTGTTTTTT.

This clonotype has more than one count but fewer than ten. The germline gene is not matched at one end of the junction; a read error may be the cause. The chain carries TRBV15 and TRBJ2-1; maybe TRBD2 (6 bases). From germline, CDR1 is LNHNV and CDR2 YYDKDF (reference sequence). The CDR3 runs to 14 residues. The CDR3 sequence: CATSRDGVEGEQFF. The DNA for the CDR3 is TGTGCCACCAGTAGAGACGGGGTGGAGGGGGAGCAGTTCTTC.

This clonotype was seen more than once but under ten times. This chain connects TRBV29-1 to TRBJ1-2; D gene ambiguous. The germline V gene encodes CDR1 SQVTM and CDR2 ANQGSEA. The V and J ends lost 6 bases and 0 bases respectively, with 26 bases between them. The CDR3 totals 18 residues. DNA of the CDR3: TGCAGCGTCGGTGGGGTGGAGGGCAGCTCGACTGCTAACTATGGCTACACCTTC. Protein product: CSVGGVEGSSTANYGYTF. Looking up the rest from reference TRBV29-1 and TRBJ1-2 gives the full variable domain: SAVISQKPSRDICQRGTSLTIQCQVDSQVTMMFWYRQQPGQSLTLIATANQGSEATYESGFVIDKFPISRPNLTFSTLTVSNMSPEDSSIYLCSVGGVEGSSTANYGYTFGSGTRLTVV.

The V gene is TRBV30, the J gene TRBJ1-2; 7 bases align to TRBD1. This CDR3 is 14 amino acids long. CDR1 GTSNPN and CDR2 SVGIG come from the germline V gene (reference sequence). V was clipped by 4 bases and J by 0 bases; unmatched bases: 5. CDR3 bases: TGTGCCTGGAACCCAGGGGGGGCTAACTATGGCTACACCTTC. Protein product: CAWNPGGANYGYTF.

The chain employs TRBV5-1 and TRBJ2-3; no firm D call. This CDR3 has 17 residues. Germline-derived CDR1 and CDR2 are SGHRS and YFSETQ. V was cut by 0 bases and J by 1 base, with 15 bases left in between. The CDR3, as DNA: TGCGCCAGCAGCTTGGGCCAGGCTAGTGGCCGCACAGATACGCAGTATTTT. This gives the protein CASSLGQASGRTDTQYF.

J is TRBJ1-1 and V is TRBV6-5, with 7 bases that match TRBD1. Germline-derived CDR1 and CDR2 are MNHEY and SVGAGI. The CDR3 is 15 amino acids. Trimming took 2 bases from V and 0 from J; bases not matched to a gene: 3. The CDR3: CASSYRGRVNTEAFF. CDR3 nucleotides: TGTGCCAGCAGTTACAGGGGGCGGGTGAACACTGAAGCTTTCTTT.

This chain links TRBV6-1 with TRBJ2-1, with D possibly TRBD1 on 8 matching bases. The germline gives CDR1 MNHNS, CDR2 SASEGT. The CDR3 extends over 14 amino acids. V lost 5 bases and J lost 7, with 15 bases in between. CDR3 in amino acids: CASSNTGGGNEQFF. The CDR3 bases are TGTGCCAGCAGTAATACAGGGGGGGGGAATGAGCAGTTCTTC.

This clonotype was recorded at least ten times. The chain has TRBV7-9 and TRBJ2-3; perhaps TRBD2 as D (6 bases). Between the trimmed V and J ends, which lost 3 bases and 4 bases, there was a span of 14 bases. Per germline, CDR1 SEHNR and CDR2 FQNEAQ (reference sequence). There are 15 residues in the CDR3. This chain's CDR3 is CASSFRRGGSDTQYF. The CDR3 DNA follows: TGTGCCAGCAGCTTCAGACGGGGAGGCTCAGATACGCAGTATTTT.

On this clonotype: This may arise from a read error, as a much more abundant clone is one base away. CDR3 nucleotides: TGCAGTGCTAGGAAGCAGGCTGCAAAGACCTACGAGCAGTACTTC. It encodes CSARKQAAKTYEQYF. The chain joins TRBV20-1 to TRBJ2-7; D is uncertain. CDR1 is DFQATT and CDR2 is SNEGSKA in the germline V gene (reference sequence). The CDR3 totals 15 residues. The V and J ends lost 3 bases and 2 bases respectively, with 17 bases between them.

The V call is TRBV6-2 or TRBV6-3, the J call TRBJ2-2; D unresolved. CDR1 is MNHEY and CDR2 is SVGEGT in the germline V gene. CDR3 size: 14 residues. Trimming removed 5 bases at V and 3 bases at J, with 10 bases between. The DNA for the CDR3 is TGTGCCAGCAGTATATTTTACGACACCGGGGAGCTGTTTTTT. This sequence encodes CASSIFYDTGELFF.

The gene calls are TRBV10-3 and TRBJ2-2; a weak D match, TRBD2 (5 bases). The germline V and J ends were trimmed by 8 bases and 3 bases, with 10 bases remaining between them. The CDR3 sequence is 13 residues long. Germline V lookup: CDR1 ENHRY, CDR2 SYGVKD. In DNA, the CDR3 is TGTGCCATCTCGAGGGATGACACCGGGGAGCTGTTTTTT. It yields the protein CAISRDDTGELFF.

This clonotype has a count of ten or more. The rearrangement links TRBV5-1 to TRBJ2-7, with 7 nucleotides matching TRBD2. The germline CDR1 and CDR2 sequences are SGHRS and YFSETQ. This CDR3 comprises 15 residues. The V and J ends lost 0 bases and 1 base, in that order; junction bases with no gene match: 4. The DNA for the CDR3 is TGCGCCAGCAGCTTGGATCCAGCGGGGTCCTACGAGCAGTACTTC. Amino acids: CASSLDPAGSYEQYF. Together with reference TRBV5-1 and TRBJ2-7, the CDR3 gives the full variable domain: KAGVTQTPRYLIKTRGQQVTLSCSPISGHRSVSWYQQTPGQGLQFLFEYFSETQRNKGNFPGRFSGRQFSNSRSEMNVSTLELGDSALYLCASSLDPAGSYEQYFGPGTRLTVT.

This clonotype occurred many times. The genes are TRBV20-1 and TRBJ2-7; the D gene is possibly TRBD1 (6 bases). Germline CDR1 reads DFQATT; CDR2 reads SNEGSKA (reference sequence). The CDR3 has 14 residues. V was pared by 0 bases and J by 2 bases, with 11 bases between. For the CDR3, the DNA is TGCAGTGCTAGAGAAGGGGGTAGGACCTACGAGCAGTACTTC. Translated, it gives CSAREGGRTYEQYF.

The chain links TRBV5-8 to TRBJ2-1, with D possibly matching TRBD1 (6 bases). Looked up from germline, CDR1 is SGHTS and CDR2 is YDEGEE. V lost 7 bases and J 2 bases, leaving 16 bases between the germline ends. The CDR3 is made up of 15 amino acids. As DNA, the CDR3 is TGTGCCAGCGACCCCCAGGGGTGGACCTACAATGAGCAGTTCTTC. Encoded protein: CASDPQGWTYNEQFF. The full variable domain, completed using reference TRBV5-8 and TRBJ2-1, is EAGVTQSPTHLIKTRGQQATLRCSPISGHTSVYWYQQALGLGLQFLLWYDEGEERNRGNFPPRFSGRQFPNYSSELNVNALELEDSALYLCASDPQGWTYNEQFFGPGTRLTVL.

Only a few counts were recorded for this clonotype. The genes are TRBV15 and TRBJ1-2, with 7 positions matching TRBD1. V gave up 4 bases and J gave up 3 bases; unmatched junction bases: 8. The CDR3 length is 15 residues. Per the germline V gene, CDR1 is LNHNV and CDR2 is YYDKDF (reference sequence). The CDR3: CATSILRQGHYGYTF. CDR3 coding DNA: TGTGCCACCAGCATCCTACGACAGGGCCACTATGGCTACACCTTC.

This clonotype was seen a handful of times. V usage is TRBV12-3 or TRBV12-4 and J usage is TRBJ2-3; D is uncertain. There are 15 residues in the CDR3. Trimming removed 7 bases from V and 6 bases from J, with 20 bases in between. CDR3 region: CASIPRAAFRDTQYF. For the CDR3, the DNA is TGTGCCAGCATCCCCCGGGCGGCATTTCGGGATACGCAGTATTTT.

This clonotype was detected a few times. A much bigger clone sits one base away, suggesting this may be a read error. This rearrangement joins TRBV28 to TRBJ2-7; 13 nucleotides match TRBD2. Looked up from germline, CDR1 is MDHEN and CDR2 is SYDVKM. V was clipped by 6 bases and J by 2 bases; unmatched bases: 4. CDR3 length equals 15 residues. The chain's CDR3 is CASRPGTSGAYEQYF. In DNA form, the CDR3 reads TGTGCCAGCAGACCCGGGACTAGCGGGGCCTACGAGCAGTACTTC.

Many counts were recorded for this clonotype. V is TRBV20-1 and J is TRBJ2-3; the D is unclear. CDR3 size: 17 residues. V was pared by 6 bases and J by 5 bases, with 27 bases between. Germline CDR1 is DFQATT and CDR2 is SNEGSKA (reference sequence). Written as DNA, the CDR3 is TGCAGTGCCCGTCCCCCTCCACTGTTGGCGAGGCGAGATACGCAGTATTTT. Its translation: CSARPPPLLARRDTQYF.

This clonotype was observed a few times. The rearrangement links TRBV28 to TRBJ1-2; 7 positions agree with TRBD1. Germline V lookup: CDR1 MDHEN, CDR2 SYDVKM. The CDR3 covers 15 residues. The trim removed 2 bases at V and 0 bases at J, leaving 3 bases unmatched. In nucleotides, the CDR3 is TGTGCCAGCAGTTTAGGACAGGAAACTAACTATGGCTACACCTTC. Translated, it gives CASSLGQETNYGYTF.

This clonotype has a handful of counts. J is TRBJ2-7 and V is TRBV5-4, with TRBD2 identical over 8 bases. The CDR3 is made up of 16 amino acids. Trimming took 3 bases from V and 4 from J; bases not matched to a gene: 12. Germline lookup yields CDR1 SGHNT and CDR2 YYREEE (reference sequence). Written as DNA, the CDR3 is TGTGCCAGCAGCTCCCGCCGGGCGGGAGGTCTTTACGAGCAGTACTTC. As protein: CASSSRRAGGLYEQYF.

The chain links TRBV12-3 or TRBV12-4 to TRBJ2-3, with D hard to call. V was clipped by 1 base and J by 2 bases, with 10 bases between them. The length of the CDR3 is 15 residues. CDR3 amino acids: CASSLGPTVTDTQYF. The CDR3 nucleotides read TGTGCCAGCAGTTTAGGTCCGACCGTCACAGATACGCAGTATTTT.